The rows below give T cell receptor beta chains drawn from one sample of a study of CD8+ T cells in alopecia areata. Clones were sequenced by immunoSEQ multiplex PCR, and TCRdb holds only the in-frame ones, with some missing. Of some 220,000 clones listed, more than 45% are singletons. The material was CD4+ T cells sorted from blood, obtained at week 4, from a patient treated with tofacitinib. Receptor source: a human donor with alopecia areata. Each CDR3 is given with its conserved first and last residue. D genes are given only for firm matches. Some rows mark clone size as missing; the rest say once, few, many or name a class of expanded clone.

j_call | d_call | clone_size | v_call | cdr3_nt | cdr3_aa
TRBJ2-6 | NA | many | TRBV19 | TGTGCCAGTAAGATGATCCCCAGCTCTGGGGCCAACGTCCTGACTTTC | CASKMIPSSGANVLTF
TRBJ2-7 | NA | once | TRBV4-3 | TGCGCCAGCAGCCAAGACGCGGCAGCTAGCTCCTACGAGCAGTACTTC | CASSQDAAASSYEQYF
TRBJ1-4 | NA | few | TRBV7-2 | TGTGCCAGCAGCTTAAGTTCTACAACTAATGAAAAACTGTTTTTT | CASSLSSTTNEKLFF
TRBJ1-5 | TRBD1 | NA | TRBV30 | TGTGCCTGGAGCGGACAGGGGAATAACCAGCCCCAGCATTTT | CAWSGQGNNQPQHF
TRBJ1-4 | NA | NA | TRBV4-3 | TGCGCCAGCAGCCAAGGGATCCCGAATGAAAAACTGTTTTTT | CASSQGIPNEKLFF
TRBJ1-1 | TRBD1 | many | TRBV7-2 | TGTGCCAGCAACCAAGCCGGGACAGGGGGCGGGACTGAAGCTTTCTTT | CASNQAGTGGGTEAFF
TRBJ2-2 | NA | few | TRBV5-6 | TGTGCCAGCAGCCACAGGAACACCGGGGAGCTGTTTTTT | CASSHRNTGELFF
TRBJ1-2 | NA | few | TRBV29-1 | TGCAGCGTTGAAGATCAGGGGAAGTATGGCTACACCTTC | CSVEDQGKYGYTF
TRBJ1-4 | NA | many | TRBV15 | TGTGCCACCCGTGAGGGGACCCTCGAAAAACTGTTTTTT | CATREGTLEKLFF
TRBJ1-6 | NA | NA | TRBV30 | TGTGCCTGGAGTGGGGGTAACGCGGCACCCCTCCACTTT | CAWSGGNAAPLHF
TRBJ2-1 | NA | NA | TRBV9 | TGTGCCAGCAGTCCAGGCAATGAGCAGTTCTTC | CASSPGNEQFF
TRBJ2-2 | NA | few | TRBV12-5 | TGTGCTAGTGGCCCCCCTGGATGGAACACCGGGGAGCTGTTTTTT | CASGPPGWNTGELFF
TRBJ1-2 | NA | NA | TRBV29-1 | TGCAGCGTTGAGTCCCGGGACTCAGGCTATGGCTACACCTTC | CSVESRDSGYGYTF
TRBJ2-7 | NA | NA | TRBV5-6 | TGTGCCAGCAGCTCCAGACAGAACTGGGACTTC | CASSSRQNWDF
TRBJ2-2 | NA | NA | TRBV5-4 | TGTGCCAGCAGCCGAGGCCCTTCGACTGCGGGTGACACCGGGGAGCTGTTTTTT | CASSRGPSTAGDTGELFF
TRBJ2-4 | NA | NA | TRBV5-1 | TGCGCCAGCAGCTTACAGGGAACCGAAAACATTCAGTACTTC | CASSLQGTENIQYF
TRBJ2-1 | TRBD2 | once | TRBV30 | TGTGCCTGGAGAGGACTAGCGGGGGGGCCTTCTCCGAACAATGAGCAGTTCTTC | CAWRGLAGGPSPNNEQFF
TRBJ2-3 | TRBD2 | few | TRBV29-1 | TGCAGCGTTGTTTCGGCGGGGGGCGTGGATACGCAGTATTTT | CSVVSAGGVDTQYF
TRBJ1-1 | NA | NA | TRBV9 | TGTGCCAGCAGTTCACAGACAGGGAACACTGAAGCTTTCTTT | CASSSQTGNTEAFF
TRBJ2-7 | NA | NA | TRBV6-1 | TGTGCCAGCGGGGGACTCTCGGCCAGGGGCGAGCAGTACTTC | CASGGLSARGEQYF
TRBJ1-4 | TRBD1 | NA | TRBV2 | TGTGCCAGCAGAGGACAGGGCGGGGAAAAACTGTTTTTT | CASRGQGGEKLFF
TRBJ2-2 | NA | NA | TRBV2 | TGTGCCAGCATCGAAGCCCCTACTGGGGCCGGGGAGCTGTTTTTT | CASIEAPTGAGELFF
TRBJ1-5 | NA | NA | TRBV30 | TGTGCCTGGAGCCAAAGGGCCATGGGGCTTAGCAATCAGCCCCAGCATTTT | CAWSQRAMGLSNQPQHF
TRBJ1-2 | NA | NA | TRBV29-1 | NA | CSVGRGASHTF
TRBJ2-5 | TRBD1 | NA | TRBV5-6 | TGTGCCAGCAGTGGGACCGGGACAGGGCAAGAGACCCAGTACTTC | CASSGTGTGQETQYF
TRBJ1-2 | NA | NA | TRBV15 | TGTGCCACCAGCAGAGTACAGGTCTATGGCTACACCTTC | CATSRVQVYGYTF
TRBJ1-2 | NA | NA | TRBV4-3 | TGCGCCAGCAGCCAAGGAGAATACGACAGGGGCTACACCTTC | CASSQGEYDRGYTF
TRBJ2-7 | TRBD1 | few | TRBV10-3 | TGTGCCATCAGTGAGACGACAGGGCGTTACGAGCAGTACTTC | CAISETTGRYEQYF
TRBJ2-1 | TRBD1 | NA | TRBV27 | TGTGCCAGCAGTTCGTGGACAGGGGGTGGGTTGGAGCAGTTCTTC | CASSSWTGGGLEQFF
TRBJ1-2 | TRBD1 | once | TRBV5-6 | TGTGCCAGCAGCTCGAGAGGGACAGGGGTTCGGTATGGCTACACCTTC | CASSSRGTGVRYGYTF
TRBJ1-2 | NA | few | TRBV30 | TGTGCCTGGAGCTCTCGGGTCTCTAACTATGGCTACACCTTC | CAWSSRVSNYGYTF
TRBJ2-1 | NA | medium-sized | TRBV19 | TGTGCCAGTAGTAGTTACAATGAGCAGTTCTTC | CASSSYNEQFF
TRBJ2-1 | TRBD2 | NA | TRBV5-1 | TGCGCCAGCGGACTAGCGGACCGTTACAATGAGCAGTTCTTC | CASGLADRYNEQFF
TRBJ2-7 | NA | few | TRBV25-1 | TGTGCCAGCAGTGGTCCGGCCCCCTACGAGCAGTACTTC | CASSGPAPYEQYF
TRBJ2-3 | NA | few | TRBV29-1 | TGCAGCGTTGCCCCCCAACGGCGGTCGTGGGAAGATACGCAGTATTTT | CSVAPQRRSWEDTQYF
TRBJ2-7 | TRBD2 | once | TRBV7-8 | TGTGCCAGCAGCTTAGTAGGAAGCGGGGGAGCCTCCTACGAGCAGTACTTC | CASSLVGSGGASYEQYF
TRBJ2-1 | TRBD2 | NA | TRBV30 | TGTGCCTGGAGCTCTAGCGGGGGGCTGGTGGGTGAGCAGTTCTTC | CAWSSSGGLVGEQFF
TRBJ1-4 | NA | few | TRBV30 | TGTGCCTGGAGAAACCGGTGGGAAAAACTGTTTTTT | CAWRNRWEKLFF
TRBJ1-2 | NA | NA | TRBV30 | TGTGCCTGGACCCGGGATGGGCTAGGCTACACCTTC | CAWTRDGLGYTF
TRBJ1-5 | NA | NA | TRBV19 | TGTGCCAGTACTACTACTAGCAATCAGCCCCAGCATTTT | CASTTTSNQPQHF
TRBJ1-2 | TRBD1 | NA | TRBV7-9 | TGTGCCAGCAGCTCCGGGACAGGGTACTATGGCTACACCTTC | CASSSGTGYYGYTF
TRBJ2-2 | TRBD2 | few | TRBV2 | TGTGCCAGCAGAGGACTAGTAGGCACCGGGGAGCTGTTTTTT | CASRGLVGTGELFF
TRBJ1-6 | TRBD1 | once | TRBV30 | TGTGCCTGGACCCGGGACAGAATTGATTCACCCCTCCACTTT | CAWTRDRIDSPLHF
TRBJ2-7 | NA | NA | TRBV5-1 | TGCGCCAGCAGCGCCGGCGGGGACCCCTACGAGCAGTACTTC | CASSAGGDPYEQYF
TRBJ1-1 | NA | NA | TRBV30 | TGTGCCTGGACCCGGCCAGGGAAAGCTTTCTTT | CAWTRPGKAFF
TRBJ2-1 | TRBD2 | NA | TRBV29-1 | TGCAGCGTTGAAGATCGAAGCGGGGGGTACAATGAGCAGTTCTTC | CSVEDRSGGYNEQFF